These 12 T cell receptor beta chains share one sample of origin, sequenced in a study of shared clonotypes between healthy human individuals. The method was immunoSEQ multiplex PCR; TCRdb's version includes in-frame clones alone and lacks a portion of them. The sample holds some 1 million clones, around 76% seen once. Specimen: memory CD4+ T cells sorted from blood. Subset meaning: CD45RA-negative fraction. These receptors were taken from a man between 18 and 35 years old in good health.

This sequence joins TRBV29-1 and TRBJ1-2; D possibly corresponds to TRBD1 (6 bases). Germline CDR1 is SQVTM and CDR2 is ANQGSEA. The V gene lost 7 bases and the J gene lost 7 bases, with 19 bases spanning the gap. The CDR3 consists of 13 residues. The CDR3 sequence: CSASGGAPLGYTF. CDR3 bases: TGCAGCGCTTCCGGGGGGGCGCCCCTTGGCTACACCTTC.

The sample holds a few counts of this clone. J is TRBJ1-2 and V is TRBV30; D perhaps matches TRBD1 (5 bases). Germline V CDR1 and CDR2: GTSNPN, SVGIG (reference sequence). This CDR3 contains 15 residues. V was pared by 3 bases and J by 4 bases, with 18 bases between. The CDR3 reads CAWSDGVGAGYGYTF. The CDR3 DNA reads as TGTGCCTGGAGCGACGGGGTAGGGGCGGGCTATGGCTACACCTTC. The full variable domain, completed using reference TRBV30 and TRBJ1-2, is SQTIHQWPATLVQPVGSPLSLECTVEGTSNPNLYWYRQAAGRGLQLLFYSVGIGQISSEVPQNLSASRPQDRQFILSSKKLLLSDSGFYLCAWSDGVGAGYGYTFGSGTRLTVV.

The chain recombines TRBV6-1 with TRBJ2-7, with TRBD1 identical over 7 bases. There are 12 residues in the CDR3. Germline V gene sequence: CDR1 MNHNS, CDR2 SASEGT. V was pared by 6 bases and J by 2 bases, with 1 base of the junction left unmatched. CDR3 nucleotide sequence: TGTGCCAGCAGGGACAGGACCTACGAGCAGTACTTC. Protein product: CASRDRTYEQYF.

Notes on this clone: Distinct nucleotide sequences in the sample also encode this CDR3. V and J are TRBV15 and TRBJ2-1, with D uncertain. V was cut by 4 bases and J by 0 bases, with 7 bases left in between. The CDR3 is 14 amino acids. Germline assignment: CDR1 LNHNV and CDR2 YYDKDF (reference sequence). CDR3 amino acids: CATSKAGSYNEQFF. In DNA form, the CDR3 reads TGTGCCACCAGCAAGGCAGGCTCCTACAATGAGCAGTTCTTC.

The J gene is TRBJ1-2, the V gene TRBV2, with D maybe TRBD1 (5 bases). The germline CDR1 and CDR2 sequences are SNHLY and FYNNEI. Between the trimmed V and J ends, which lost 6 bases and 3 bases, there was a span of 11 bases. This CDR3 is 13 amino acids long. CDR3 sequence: CASRGEGHYGYTF. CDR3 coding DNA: TGTGCCAGCAGGGGGGAAGGACACTATGGCTACACCTTC. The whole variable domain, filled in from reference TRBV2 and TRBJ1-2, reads EPEVTQTPSHQVTQMGQEVILRCVPISNHLYFYWYRQILGQKVEFLVSFYNNEISEKSEIFDDQFSVERPDGSNFTLKIRSTKLEDSAMYFCASRGEGHYGYTFGSGTRLTVV.

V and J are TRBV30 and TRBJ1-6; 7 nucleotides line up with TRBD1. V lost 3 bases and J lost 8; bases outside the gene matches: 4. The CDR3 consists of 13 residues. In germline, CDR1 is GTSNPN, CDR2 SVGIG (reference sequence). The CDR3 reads CAWSETGDSPLHF. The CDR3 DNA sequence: TGTGCCTGGAGCGAAACAGGGGATTCACCCCTCCACTTT.

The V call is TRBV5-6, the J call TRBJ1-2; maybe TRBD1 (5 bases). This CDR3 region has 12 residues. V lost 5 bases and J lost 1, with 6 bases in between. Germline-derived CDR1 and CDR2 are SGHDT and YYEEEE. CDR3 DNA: TGTGCCAGCAGGGACAATAACTATGGCTACACCTTC. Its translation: CASRDNNYGYTF. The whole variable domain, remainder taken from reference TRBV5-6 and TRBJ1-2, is DAGVTQSPTHLIKTRGQQVTLRCSPKSGHDTVSWYQQALGQGPQFIFQYYEEEERQRGNFPDRFSGHQFPNYSSELNVNALLLGDSALYLCASRDNNYGYTFGSGTRLTVV.

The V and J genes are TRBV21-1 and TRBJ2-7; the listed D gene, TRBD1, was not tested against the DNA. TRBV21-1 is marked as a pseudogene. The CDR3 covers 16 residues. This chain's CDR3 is CASSLKATGYCHEQYF. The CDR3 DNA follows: TGTGCCAGCAGCTTAAAGGCCACAGGGTACTGCCACGAGCAGTACTTC.

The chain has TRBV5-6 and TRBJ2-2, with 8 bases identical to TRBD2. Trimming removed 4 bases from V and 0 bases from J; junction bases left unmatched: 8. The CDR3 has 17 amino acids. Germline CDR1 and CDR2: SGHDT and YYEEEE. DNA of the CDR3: TGTGCCAGCAGCCTCCCGGGAGGGACTACGAACACCGGGGAGCTGTTTTTT. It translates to CASSLPGGTTNTGELFF.

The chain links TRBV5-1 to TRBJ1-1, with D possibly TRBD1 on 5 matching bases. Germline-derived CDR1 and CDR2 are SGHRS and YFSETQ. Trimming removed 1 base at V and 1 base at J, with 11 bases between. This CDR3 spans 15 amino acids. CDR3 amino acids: CASSLQGVGNTEAFF. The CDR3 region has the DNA TGCGCCAGCAGCTTGCAAGGGGTGGGGAACACTGAAGCTTTCTTT.

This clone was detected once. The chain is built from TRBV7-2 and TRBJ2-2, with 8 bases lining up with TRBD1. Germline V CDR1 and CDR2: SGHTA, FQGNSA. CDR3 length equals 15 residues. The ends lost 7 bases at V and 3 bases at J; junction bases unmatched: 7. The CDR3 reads CASTRTGLDTGELFF. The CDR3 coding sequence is TGTGCCAGCACCCGGACAGGGTTGGACACCGGGGAGCTGTTTTTT.

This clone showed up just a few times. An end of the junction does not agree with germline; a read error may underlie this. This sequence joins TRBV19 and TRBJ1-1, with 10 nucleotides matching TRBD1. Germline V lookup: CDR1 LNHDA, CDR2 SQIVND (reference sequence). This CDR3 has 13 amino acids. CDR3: CASTPTGTGVLRF. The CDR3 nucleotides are TGTGCCAGTACTCCAACCGGGACAGGGGTTCTCCGCTTT.